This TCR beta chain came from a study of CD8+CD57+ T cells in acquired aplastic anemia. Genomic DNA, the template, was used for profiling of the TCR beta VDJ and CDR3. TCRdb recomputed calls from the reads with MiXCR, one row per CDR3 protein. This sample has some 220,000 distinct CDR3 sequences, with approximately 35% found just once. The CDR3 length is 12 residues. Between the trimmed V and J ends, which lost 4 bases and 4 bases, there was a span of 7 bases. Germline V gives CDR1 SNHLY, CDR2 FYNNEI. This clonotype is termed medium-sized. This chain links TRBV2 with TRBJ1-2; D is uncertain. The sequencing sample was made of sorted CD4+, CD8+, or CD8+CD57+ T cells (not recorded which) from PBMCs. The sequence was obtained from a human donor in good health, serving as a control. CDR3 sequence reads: CASSVVGYGYTF. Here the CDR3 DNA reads TGTGCCAGCAGTGTTGTGGGCTATGGCTACACCTTC.